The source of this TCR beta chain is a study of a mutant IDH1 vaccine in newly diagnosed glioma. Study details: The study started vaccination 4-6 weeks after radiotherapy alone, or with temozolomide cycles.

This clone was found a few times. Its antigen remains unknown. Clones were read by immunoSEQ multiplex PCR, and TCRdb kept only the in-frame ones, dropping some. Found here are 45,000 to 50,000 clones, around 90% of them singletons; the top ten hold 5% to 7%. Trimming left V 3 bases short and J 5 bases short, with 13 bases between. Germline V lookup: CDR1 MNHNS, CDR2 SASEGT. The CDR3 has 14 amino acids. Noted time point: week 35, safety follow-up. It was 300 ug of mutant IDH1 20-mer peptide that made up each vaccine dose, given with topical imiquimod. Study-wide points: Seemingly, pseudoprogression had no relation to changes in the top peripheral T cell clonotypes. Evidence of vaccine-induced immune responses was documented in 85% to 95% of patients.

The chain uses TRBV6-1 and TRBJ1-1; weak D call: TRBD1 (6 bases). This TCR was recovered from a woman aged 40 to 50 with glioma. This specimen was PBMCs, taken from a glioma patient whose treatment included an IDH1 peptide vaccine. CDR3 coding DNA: TGTGCCAGCAGTGAGGGCAGGGGAGTAACTGAAGCTTTCTTT. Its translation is CASSEGRGVTEAFF.